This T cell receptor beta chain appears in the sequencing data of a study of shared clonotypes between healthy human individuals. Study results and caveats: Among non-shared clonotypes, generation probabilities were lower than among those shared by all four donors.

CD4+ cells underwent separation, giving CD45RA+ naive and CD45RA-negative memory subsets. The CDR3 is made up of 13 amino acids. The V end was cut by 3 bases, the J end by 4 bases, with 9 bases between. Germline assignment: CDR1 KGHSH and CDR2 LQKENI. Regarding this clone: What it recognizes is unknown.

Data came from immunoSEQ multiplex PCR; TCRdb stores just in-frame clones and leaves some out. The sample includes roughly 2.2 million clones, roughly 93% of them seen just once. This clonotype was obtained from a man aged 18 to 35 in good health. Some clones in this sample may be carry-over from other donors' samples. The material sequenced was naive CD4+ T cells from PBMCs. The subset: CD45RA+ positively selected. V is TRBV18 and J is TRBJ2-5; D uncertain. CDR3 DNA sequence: TGTGCCAGCTCACCGCAGTGGGGAGAGACCCAGTACTTC. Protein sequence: CASSPQWGETQYF.